These 11 T cell receptor beta chains were all obtained from the same sample, sequenced in a study of metastatic and nonmetastatic thyroid tumors (dated by TCRdb to the early 2020s). Preparation of the library involved PCR. The sequencing machine was an Illumina HiSeq 4000. The public reads were reanalyzed by TCRdb: fastp trimming at Q25, MiXCR alignment, in-frame beta chains only. Here the sample has 24,000 or so clones; 10% to 15% occur a single time. 17% of the sample is taken by the ten largest. Before undergoing thyroid surgery, none of the patients had been given any kind of treatment. The source material was blood. All receptors come from a female donor with papillary thyroid cancer or a benign thyroid nodule (not recorded which). Some clones in this sample may be carry-over from other donors' samples.

The chain joins TRBV27 to TRBJ2-1; 7 bases map to TRBD2. Trimming at V came to 7 bases and at J to 10 bases, leaving 13 bases not matched to a gene. The CDR3 covers 14 residues. Germline V gives CDR1 MNHEY, CDR2 SMNVEV (reference sequence). CDR3 protein: CASIPGRAGVEQFF. In DNA form, the CDR3 reads TGTGCCAGCATCCCGGGGAGGGCGGGCGTCGAGCAGTTCTTC.

This clone occurred many times. V usage is TRBV7-2 and J usage is TRBJ2-5, with TRBD1 as a possible D gene (6 bases). Trimming removed 5 bases at V and 2 bases at J, with 15 bases between. The length of the CDR3 is 15 residues. Germline V gene sequence: CDR1 SGHTA, CDR2 FQGNSA. Written as DNA, the CDR3 is TGTGCCAGCAGCGAGGCGACAGGAGGTCAAGAGACCCAGTACTTC. The encoded protein is CASSEATGGQETQYF.

This clone appeared a few times. CDR3 sequence: CASSPDSGGYEQYF. The CDR3 nucleotides are TGTGCCAGCAGTCCGGACTCAGGGGGCTACGAGCAGTACTTC. V is TRBV28 and J is TRBJ2-7; 7 positions agree with TRBD1. Germline V CDR1 and CDR2: MDHEN, SYDVKM. The CDR3 contains 14 residues. V trimming: 5 bases; J trimming: 3 bases; junction bases outside the gene matches: 7.

This clone was found many times. A junction end diverges from the germline sequence, so it may reflect a read error. The rearrangement uses TRBV6-2 or TRBV6-3 and TRBJ2-2, with a tentative D call TRBD1 (6 bases). Germline lookup yields CDR1 MNHEY and CDR2 SVGEGT. The CDR3 totals 15 residues. The CDR3 coding sequence is TGTGCCAGCAGTTTTACAGGGTGGAACGCCGGGGAGCTGTTTTTT. This translates into CASSFTGWNAGELFF.

This clone has a count of ten or more. The chain couples TRBV27 to TRBJ2-5; 9 positions agree with TRBD1. V was clipped by 4 bases and J by 1 base; unmatched bases: 4. This CDR3 region has 15 residues. Germline CDR1 and CDR2: MNHEY and SMNVEV (reference sequence). The CDR3 DNA is TGTGCCAGCAGTTCCCCGACAGGGGGCCAAGAGACCCAGTACTTC. Encoded protein: CASSSPTGGQETQYF.

This clone is medium-sized in the sample. This chain uses TRBV11-3 with TRBJ1-2, with D possibly being TRBD1 (5 bases). Trimming left V 4 bases short and J 4 bases short, with 13 bases between. CDR3 length equals 14 residues. Germline-derived CDR1 and CDR2 are SGHNT and YENEEA. The CDR3 DNA reads as TGTGCCAGCAGCTCCCGACAGACATTCTATGGCTACACCTTC. Its protein is CASSSRQTFYGYTF.

This clone has ten or more counts. V gene TRBV2 combines with J gene TRBJ2-7, with 12 nucleotides matching TRBD2. The CDR3 has 15 amino acids. V was pared by 6 bases and J by 5 bases, with 8 bases of the junction left unmatched. Germline CDR1 is SNHLY and CDR2 is FYNNEI. CDR3 nucleotides: TGTGCCAGCAGCGGAGGACTAGCGGGAAGGAACGAGCAGTACTTC. It encodes CASSGGLAGRNEQYF.

In regard to this clone: One junction end disagrees with the germline gene, perhaps due to a read error. Other DNA sequences within the sample encode an identical CDR3. CDR3 bases: TGTGCCAGCAGCCGCAACTTAGTCCTAGTCCCAGAGACCCAGTACTTT. Protein sequence: CASSRNLVLVPETQYF. The chain employs TRBV7-9 and TRBJ2-5; unclear D gene. The CDR3 extends over 16 amino acids. The germline V gene has CDR1 SEHNR and CDR2 FQNEAQ (reference sequence).

In its sample, this clone was seen many times. The V and J genes are TRBV12-5 and TRBJ2-2, with TRBD2 matching over 8 bases. V shed 2 bases and J 4 bases; nucleotides not matched to a gene: 9. The germline gives CDR1 LGHNT, CDR2 FRNRAP. The CDR3 has 17 residues. The DNA of the CDR3 is TGTGCTAGTGGTTTGACGACAAGCGGGAGTTTCACCGGGGAGCTGTTTTTT. This sequence encodes CASGLTTSGSFTGELFF. Full variable domain (missing parts from reference TRBV12-5 and TRBJ2-2): DARVTQTPRHKVTEMGQEVTMRCQPILGHNTVFWYRQTMMQGLELLAYFRNRAPLDDSGMPKDRFSAEMPDATLATLKIQPSEPRDSAVYFCASGLTTSGSFTGELFFGEGSRLTVL.

This clone appeared many times. V is TRBV18 and J is TRBJ2-5; TRBD1 matches at 8 bases. V gave up 0 bases and J gave up 4 bases; unmatched junction bases: 4. Germline V gene lookup returns CDR1 KGHSH and CDR2 LQKENI. CDR3 size: 15 residues. In nucleotides, the CDR3 is TGTGCCAGCTCACCACCCGGGGACAGGCTAGAGACCCAGTACTTC. It specifies CASSPPGDRLETQYF.

This clone was recorded at least ten times. The V and J genes are TRBV18 and TRBJ2-3, with D uncertain. Germline values: CDR1 KGHSH, CDR2 LQKENI. V lost 0 bases and J 1 base, leaving 2 bases between the germline ends. The CDR3 extends over 13 amino acids. The CDR3: CASSPPGTDTQYF. CDR3 bases: TGTGCCAGCTCACCACCTGGCACAGATACGCAGTATTTT.